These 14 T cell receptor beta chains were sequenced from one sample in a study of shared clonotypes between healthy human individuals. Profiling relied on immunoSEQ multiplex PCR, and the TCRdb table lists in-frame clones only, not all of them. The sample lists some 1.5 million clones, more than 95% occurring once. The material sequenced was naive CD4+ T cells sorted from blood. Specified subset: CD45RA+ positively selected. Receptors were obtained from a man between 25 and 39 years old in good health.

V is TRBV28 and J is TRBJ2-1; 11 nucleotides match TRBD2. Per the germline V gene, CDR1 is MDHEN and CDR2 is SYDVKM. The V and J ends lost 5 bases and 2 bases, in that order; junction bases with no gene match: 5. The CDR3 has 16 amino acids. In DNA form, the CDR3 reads TGTGCCAGCAGTCTTGATAGCGGGAGGGCCTACAATGAGCAGTTCTTC. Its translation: CASSLDSGRAYNEQFF. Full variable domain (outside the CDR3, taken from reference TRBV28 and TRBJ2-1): DVKVTQSSRYLVKRTGEKVFLECVQDMDHENMFWYRQDPGLGLRLIYFSYDVKMKEKGDIPEGYSVSREKKERFSLILESASTNQTSMYLCASSLDSGRAYNEQFFGPGTRLTVL.

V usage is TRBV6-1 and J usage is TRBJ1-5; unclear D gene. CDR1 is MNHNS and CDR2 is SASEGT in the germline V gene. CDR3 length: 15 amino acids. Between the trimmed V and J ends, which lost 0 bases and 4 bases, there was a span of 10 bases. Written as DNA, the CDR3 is TGTGCCAGCAGTGAAGCATGGACCCCTAATCAGCCCCAGCATTTT. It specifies CASSEAWTPNQPQHF.

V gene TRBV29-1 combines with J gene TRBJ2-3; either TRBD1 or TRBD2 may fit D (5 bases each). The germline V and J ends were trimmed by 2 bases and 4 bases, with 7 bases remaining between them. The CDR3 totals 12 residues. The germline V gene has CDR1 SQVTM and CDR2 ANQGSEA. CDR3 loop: CSVERGADTQYF. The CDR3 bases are TGCAGCGTTGAACGAGGGGCAGATACGCAGTATTTT.

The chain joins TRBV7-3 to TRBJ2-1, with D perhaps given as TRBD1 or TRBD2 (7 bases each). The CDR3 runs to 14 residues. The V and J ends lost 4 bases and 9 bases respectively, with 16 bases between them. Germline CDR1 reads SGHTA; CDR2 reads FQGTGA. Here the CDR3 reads CASSSRGGGIEQFF. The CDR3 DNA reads TGTGCCAGCAGCTCCCGGGGAGGGGGCATTGAGCAGTTCTTC.

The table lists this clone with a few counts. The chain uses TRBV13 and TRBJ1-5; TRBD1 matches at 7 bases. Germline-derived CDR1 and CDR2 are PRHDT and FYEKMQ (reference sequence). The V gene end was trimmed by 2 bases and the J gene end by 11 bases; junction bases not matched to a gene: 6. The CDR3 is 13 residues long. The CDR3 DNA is TGTGCCAGCAGCTTACAGGGGGTGCAGGCCCAGCATTTT. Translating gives CASSLQGVQAQHF.

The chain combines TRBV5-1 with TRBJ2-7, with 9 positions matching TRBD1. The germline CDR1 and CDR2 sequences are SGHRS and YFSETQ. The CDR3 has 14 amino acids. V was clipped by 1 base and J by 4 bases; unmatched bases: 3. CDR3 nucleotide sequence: TGCGCCAGCAGCTTGACAGGGGGCCGGTACGAGCAGTACTTC. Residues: CASSLTGGRYEQYF. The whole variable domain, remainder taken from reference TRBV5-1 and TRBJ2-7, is KAGVTQTPRYLIKTRGQQVTLSCSPISGHRSVSWYQQTPGQGLQFLFEYFSETQRNKGNFPGRFSGRQFSNSRSEMNVSTLELGDSALYLCASSLTGGRYEQYFGPGTRLTVT.

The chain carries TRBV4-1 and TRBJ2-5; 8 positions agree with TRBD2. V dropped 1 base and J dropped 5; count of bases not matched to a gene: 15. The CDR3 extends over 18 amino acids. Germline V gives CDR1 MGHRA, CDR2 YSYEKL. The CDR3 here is CASSQGGVTSGRGETQYF. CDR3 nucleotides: TGCGCCAGCAGCCAAGGAGGAGTCACTAGCGGCCGGGGCGAGACCCAGTACTTC.

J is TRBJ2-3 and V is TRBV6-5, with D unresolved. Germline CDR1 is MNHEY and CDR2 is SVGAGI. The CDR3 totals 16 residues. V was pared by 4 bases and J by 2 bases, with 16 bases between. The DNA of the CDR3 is TGTGCCAGCAGTTCTCCAGGCGAAACCTACACAGATACGCAGTATTTT. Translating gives CASSSPGETYTDTQYF.

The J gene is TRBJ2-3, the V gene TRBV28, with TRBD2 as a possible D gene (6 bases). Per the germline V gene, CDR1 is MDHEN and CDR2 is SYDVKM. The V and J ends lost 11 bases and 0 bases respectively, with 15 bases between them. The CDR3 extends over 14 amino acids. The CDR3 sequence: CAVGLALSTDTQYF. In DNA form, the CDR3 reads TGTGCCGTCGGGCTAGCGCTTAGCACAGATACGCAGTATTTT.

The CDR3 protein is CASSQRRSTDTQYF. The CDR3 DNA follows: TGTGCCAGCAGCCAGAGACGGAGCACAGATACGCAGTATTTT. V gene TRBV4-2 combines with J gene TRBJ2-3; D is undetermined. This CDR3 region has 14 residues. Germline CDR1 reads LGHNA; CDR2 reads YNFKEQ. The V end lost 3 bases, the J end lost 0 bases, and 7 bases lay between the germline ends.

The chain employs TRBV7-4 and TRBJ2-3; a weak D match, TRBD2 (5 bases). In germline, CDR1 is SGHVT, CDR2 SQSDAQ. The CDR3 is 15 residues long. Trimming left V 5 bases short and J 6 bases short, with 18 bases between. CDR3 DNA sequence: TGTGCCAGCAGCAAGAGGCAGGTGCGCGGGGATACGCAGTATTTT. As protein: CASSKRQVRGDTQYF.

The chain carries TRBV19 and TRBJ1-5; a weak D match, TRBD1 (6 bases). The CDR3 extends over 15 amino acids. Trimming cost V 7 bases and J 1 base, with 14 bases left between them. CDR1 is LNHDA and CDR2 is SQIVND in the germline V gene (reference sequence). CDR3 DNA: TGTGCCAGTACCTGGGACATTCCAAGCAATCAGCCCCAGCATTTT. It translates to CASTWDIPSNQPQHF.

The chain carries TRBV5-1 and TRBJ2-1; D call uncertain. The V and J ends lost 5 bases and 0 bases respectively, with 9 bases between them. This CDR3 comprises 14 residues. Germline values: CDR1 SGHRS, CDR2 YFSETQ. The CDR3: CASRFQSSYNEQFF. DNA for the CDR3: TGCGCCAGCAGATTTCAAAGCTCCTACAATGAGCAGTTCTTC.

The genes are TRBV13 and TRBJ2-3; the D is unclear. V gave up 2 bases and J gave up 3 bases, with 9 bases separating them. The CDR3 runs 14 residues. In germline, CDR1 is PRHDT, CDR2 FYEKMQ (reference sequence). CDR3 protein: CASSLRVGTDTQYF. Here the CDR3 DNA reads TGTGCCAGCAGCTTAAGAGTAGGGACAGATACGCAGTATTTT.